This is a list of T cell receptor beta chains from one sample in a study of T cells in Graves' hyperthyroidism and ophthalmopathy. TCRdb re-called the multiplex PCR reads through MiXCR, storing one row per CDR3 protein. This sample has fewer than 650,000 distinct CDR3 sequences, with 13% to 15% found just once. The sample consisted of blood. The source is a woman between 40 and 50 years old with Graves' hyperthyroidism. The CDR3 runs from the conserved cysteine through the conserved F or W. The order of the fields is clone size, D gene, V gene, J gene, CDR3 protein, CDR3 DNA. D genes are given only for firm matches. Rows may omit the clone size; those that give it use once, few, many or a size class.

many	NA	TRBV20-1	TRBJ1-1	CSARASRGLNTEAFF	TGCAGTGCTAGAGCGTCCAGGGGATTGAACACTGAAGCTTTCTTT
many	TRBD1	TRBV12-3/TRBV12-4	TRBJ1-1	CASSMGTGRAFF	TGTGCCAGCAGTATGGGGACAGGGAGGGCTTTCTTT
many	NA	TRBV5-1	TRBJ2-1	CASSGGDSYNEQFF	TGCGCCAGCAGTGGGGGCGACTCCTACAATGAGCAGTTCTTC
few	TRBD1	TRBV11-2	TRBJ1-1	CVSSLGTGNTEAFF	TGTGTCAGCAGCCTCGGGACAGGTAACACTGAAGCTTTCTTT
many	NA	TRBV5-1	TRBJ2-1	CASSLERADYNEQFF	TGCGCCAGCAGCTTGGAGCGGGCTGACTACAATGAGCAGTTCTTC
many	NA	TRBV3-1	TRBJ1-5	CASSQDYSGNQPQHF	TGTGCCAGCAGCCAAGACTACTCGGGCAATCAGCCCCAGCATTTT
many	NA	TRBV5-4	TRBJ2-1	CASSLVLGNEQFF	TGTGCCAGCAGCTTGGTCCTCGGCAATGAGCAGTTCTTC
NA	NA	TRBV6-1	TRBJ2-1	CASRPAGQGLNEQFF	TGTGCCAGCAGACCCGCCGGGCAGGGACTCAATGAGCAGTTCTTC
many	TRBD2	TRBV12-3/TRBV12-4	TRBJ2-1	CASSFQGTGLAGDNEQFF	TGTGCCAGCAGTTTCCAGGGAACGGGACTAGCGGGAGACAATGAGCAGTTCTTC
many	NA	TRBV20-1	TRBJ1-6	CSAGTSYNSPLHF	TGCAGTGCTGGGACAAGTTATAATTCACCCCTCCACTTT
many	TRBD2	TRBV3-1	TRBJ2-1	CASSQSGGRSYNEQFF	TGTGCCAGCAGCCAATCTGGCGGGAGGTCCTACAATGAGCAGTTCTTC
many	NA	TRBV12-3/TRBV12-4	TRBJ1-1	CASSPAQWDTEAFF	TGTGCCAGCAGCCCGGCTCAGTGGGACACTGAAGCTTTCTTT
once	TRBD1	TRBV27	TRBJ1-2	CASGDRVGFGYTF	TGTGCCAGCGGGGACAGGGTAGGGTTTGGCTACACCTTC